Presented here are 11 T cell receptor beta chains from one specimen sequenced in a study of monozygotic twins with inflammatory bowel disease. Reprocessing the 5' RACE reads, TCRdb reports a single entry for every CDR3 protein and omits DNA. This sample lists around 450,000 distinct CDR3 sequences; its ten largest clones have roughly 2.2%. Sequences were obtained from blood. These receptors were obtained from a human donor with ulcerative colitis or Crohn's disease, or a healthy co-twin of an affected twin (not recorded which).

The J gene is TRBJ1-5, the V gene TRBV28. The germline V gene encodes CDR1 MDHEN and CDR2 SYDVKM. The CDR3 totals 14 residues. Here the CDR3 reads CASSFSTINQPQHF.

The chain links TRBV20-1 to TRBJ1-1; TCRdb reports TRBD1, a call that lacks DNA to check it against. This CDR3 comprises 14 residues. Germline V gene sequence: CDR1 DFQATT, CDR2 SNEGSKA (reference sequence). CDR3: CSARFAQGTTEAFF.

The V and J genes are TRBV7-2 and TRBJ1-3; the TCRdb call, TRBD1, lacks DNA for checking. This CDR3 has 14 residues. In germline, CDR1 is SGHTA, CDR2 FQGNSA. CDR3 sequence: CASSRQVVGNTIYF. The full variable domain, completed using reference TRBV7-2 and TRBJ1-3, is GAGVSQSPSNKVTEKGKDVELRCDPISGHTALYWYRQSLGQGLEFLIYFQGNSAPDKSGLPSDRFSAERTGGSVSTLTIQRTQQEDSAVYLCASSRQVVGNTIYFGEGSWLTVV.

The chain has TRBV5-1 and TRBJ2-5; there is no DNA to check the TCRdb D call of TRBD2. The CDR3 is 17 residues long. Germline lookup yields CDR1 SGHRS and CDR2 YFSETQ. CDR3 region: CASSSPTTPLTVETQYF.

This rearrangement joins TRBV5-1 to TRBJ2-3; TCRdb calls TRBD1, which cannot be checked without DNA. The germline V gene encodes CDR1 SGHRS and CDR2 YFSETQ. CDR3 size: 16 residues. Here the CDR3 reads CASSYSRGPSTDTQYF.

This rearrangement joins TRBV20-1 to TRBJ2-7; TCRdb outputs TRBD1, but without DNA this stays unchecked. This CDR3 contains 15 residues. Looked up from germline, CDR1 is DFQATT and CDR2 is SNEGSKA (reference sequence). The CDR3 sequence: CSAPLVSGSSYEQYF.

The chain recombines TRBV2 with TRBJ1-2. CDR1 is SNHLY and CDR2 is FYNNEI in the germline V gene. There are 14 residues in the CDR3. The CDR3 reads CASSVLGANYGYTF.

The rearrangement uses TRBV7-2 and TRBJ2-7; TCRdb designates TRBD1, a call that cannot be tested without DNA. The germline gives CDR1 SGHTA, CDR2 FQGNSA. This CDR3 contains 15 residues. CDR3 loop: CASSLSGQGLYEQYF.

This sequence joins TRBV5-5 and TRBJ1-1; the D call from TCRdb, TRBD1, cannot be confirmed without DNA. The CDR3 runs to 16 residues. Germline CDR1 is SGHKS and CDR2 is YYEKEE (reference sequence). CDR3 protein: CASSLAGAVMNTEAFF.

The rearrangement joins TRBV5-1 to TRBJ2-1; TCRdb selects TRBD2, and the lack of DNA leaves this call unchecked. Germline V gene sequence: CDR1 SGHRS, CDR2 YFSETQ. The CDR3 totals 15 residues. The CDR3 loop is CASSPGTSGGPQQFF.

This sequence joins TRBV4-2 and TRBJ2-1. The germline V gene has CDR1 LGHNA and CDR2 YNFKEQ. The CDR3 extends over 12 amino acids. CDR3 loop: CASSRQTNEQFF.